The 5 T cell receptor beta chains presented below share a single source sample, sequenced in a study of blood T cells in healthy people across ages. Next came a second PCR, run for about 7 to 12 cycles, which used a sample-barcoded 5' primer along with a J-beta primer mix. MiXCR, applied by TCRdb to the 5' RACE reads, yields one record per CDR3 protein. This table holds about 1,400,000 distinct CDR3 sequences, roughly 64% found once. Material: blood. These receptors were collected from a man younger than 30 in good health.

The rearrangement joins TRBV20-1 to TRBJ1-5; unclear D gene. Germline assignment: CDR1 DFQATT and CDR2 SNEGSKA (reference sequence). CDR3 length: 15 residues. V was clipped by 5 bases and J by 1 base, with 15 bases between them. This CDR3 is CSALREVLSNQPQHF. The CDR3, as DNA: TGCAGTGCTCTTAGAGAGGTCTTAAGCAATCAGCCCCAGCATTTT.

Notes on this clonotype: One end of the junction varies from germline; a read error may be responsible. The chain is built from TRBV18 and TRBJ2-7, with 13 bases matching TRBD2. In germline, CDR1 is KGHSH, CDR2 LQKENI. The CDR3 runs to 16 residues. The CDR3 region is CAGSAGTSGDSYEQYF. DNA of the CDR3: TGTGCCGGCTCAGCCGGGACTAGCGGGGATTCCTACGAGCAGTACTTC. Full variable domain (rest looked up from reference TRBV18 and TRBJ2-7): NAGVMQNPRHLVRRRGQEARLRCSPMKGHSHVYWYRQLPEEGLKFMVYLQKENIIDESGMPKERFSAEFPKEGPSILRIQQVVRGDSAAYFCAGSAGTSGDSYEQYFGPGTRLTVT.

This rearrangement joins TRBV6-6 to TRBJ1-4; maybe TRBD1 (5 bases). CDR1 and CDR2 from the germline V gene are MNHNY and SVGAGI (reference sequence). Trimming pared 0 bases from V and 7 bases from J, leaving 12 bases between. This CDR3 spans 15 amino acids. The CDR3 is CASSYSGPGGEKLFF. Written as DNA, the CDR3 is TGTGCCAGCAGTTACTCTGGGCCTGGGGGTGAAAAACTGTTTTTT.

The J gene is TRBJ2-4, the V gene TRBV15; D call uncertain. The J call is uncertain, as TRBJ2-7 better fits the DNA end. There are 12 residues in the CDR3. Per germline, CDR1 LNHNV and CDR2 YYDKDF (reference sequence). The CDR3 coding sequence is TGTGCCACCAGCAGTGCCTTCTACGAGCAGTACTTC. It is translated as CATSSAFYEQYF.

The rearrangement joins TRBV11-2 to TRBJ1-6; tentative D call: TRBD1 (5 bases). Trimming pared 5 bases from V and 7 bases from J, leaving 21 bases between. CDR1 SGHAT and CDR2 FQNNGV come from the germline V gene. The CDR3 contains 17 residues. The CDR3 loop reads CASSQSGLPTGNSPLHF. In DNA form, the CDR3 reads TGTGCCAGCAGCCAATCGGGACTCCCGACGGGAAATTCACCCCTCCACTTT.